The 18 T cell receptor beta chains in this list originate from one sample, sequenced in a study of response to subunit inactivated influenza vaccine. In TCRdb, the RT-PCR reads were re-called with MiXCR into one record per CDR3 protein. The data contain about 500,000 distinct CDR3 sequences, over 10% of them seen just once; the ten biggest clones take up approximately 14%. Sequencing was performed on PBMCs from blood, taken 40 to 50 days after vaccination. These receptors were obtained from a man between 50 and 59 years old who received an inactivated influenza vaccine.

The V gene is TRBV7-9, the J gene TRBJ2-2, with D perhaps matching TRBD1 or TRBD2 (6 bases each). CDR3 length: 13 residues. Trimming took 5 bases from V and 6 from J, leaving 10 bases between them. Germline V lookup: CDR1 SEHNR, CDR2 FQNEAQ (reference sequence). The CDR3 DNA is TGTGCCAGCAGCCGGGGGCCCTCCGGGGAGCTGTTTTTT. As protein: CASSRGPSGELFF.

The gene calls are TRBV7-2 and TRBJ2-3, with D perhaps TRBD1 or TRBD2 (5 bases each). V was clipped by 5 bases and J by 2 bases, with 11 bases between them. Germline V CDR1 and CDR2: SGHTA, FQGNSA. The CDR3 contains 14 residues. The CDR3 reads CASSRDLSTDTQYF. The CDR3 nucleotides read TGTGCCAGCAGCCGGGACCTCTCCACAGATACGCAGTATTTT.

This clonotype was seen many times. The chain links TRBV12-3 or TRBV12-4 to TRBJ2-7; maybe TRBD2 (5 bases). The CDR3 runs 17 residues. Trimming cost V 5 bases and J 2 bases, with 22 bases left between them. CDR3 protein: CASSPGIVSSRAYEQYF. In DNA form, the CDR3 reads TGTGCCAGCAGTCCGGGGATCGTCTCCTCGAGGGCCTACGAGCAGTACTTC.

The CDR3 DNA reads as TGCGCCAGCACCGATATCGGCTATGGCTACACCTTC. Translated, it gives CASTDIGYGYTF. The rearrangement joins TRBV5-1 to TRBJ1-2; D is undetermined. The CDR3 covers 12 residues. V gave up 6 bases and J gave up 4 bases, with 10 bases separating them. The germline gives CDR1 SGHRS, CDR2 YFSETQ.

The chain recombines TRBV20-1 with TRBJ2-3; tentatively, D is TRBD2 (6 bases). Germline-derived CDR1 and CDR2 are DFQATT and SNEGSKA (reference sequence). Trimming cost V 6 bases and J 2 bases, with 15 bases left between them. CDR3 length equals 14 residues. Here the CDR3 DNA reads TGCAGTGCCCCCCCGGCGGGAACCACAGATACGCAGTATTTT. This translates into CSAPPAGTTDTQYF.

This clonotype was seen more than once but under ten times. The CDR3 DNA reads TGTGCCAGCAGCGAGTCCAGCGGGACCTCCTACGAGCAGTACTTC. Translation gives CASSESSGTSYEQYF. The chain combines TRBV7-2 with TRBJ2-7, with 7 bases fitting TRBD2. The V and J ends lost 5 bases and 0 bases, in that order; junction bases with no gene match: 7. Germline-derived CDR1 and CDR2 are SGHTA and FQGNSA. The CDR3 loop spans 15 amino acids. The whole variable domain, remainder taken from reference TRBV7-2 and TRBJ2-7, is GAGVSQSPSNKVTEKGKDVELRCDPISGHTALYWYRQSLGQGLEFLIYFQGNSAPDKSGLPSDRFSAERTGGSVSTLTIQRTQQEDSAVYLCASSESSGTSYEQYFGPGTRLTVT.

V and J are TRBV20-1 and TRBJ2-7; no firm D call. The germline V gene has CDR1 DFQATT and CDR2 SNEGSKA (reference sequence). The CDR3 is 13 amino acids. Trimming cost V 1 base and J 4 bases, with 11 bases left between them. CDR3 residues: CSARVSYSYEQYF. The CDR3 DNA sequence: TGCAGTGCTAGAGTGAGCTATTCATACGAGCAGTACTTC.

The chain recombines TRBV5-1 with TRBJ2-3; D may be TRBD1 or TRBD2 (6 bases each). Germline V gives CDR1 SGHRS, CDR2 YFSETQ. The CDR3 spans 18 residues. Deletions cut 4 bases from V and 2 bases from J, with 23 bases between. The CDR3 is CASSQGRGTLSVTDTQYF. The CDR3 DNA reads as TGCGCCAGCAGCCAGGGTCGGGGGACACTCTCGGTCACAGATACGCAGTATTTT.

The chain is built from TRBV7-9 and TRBJ2-1; TRBD2 might be the D (5 bases). Per germline, CDR1 SEHNR and CDR2 FQNEAQ (reference sequence). With 6 bases removed from V and 7 bases from J, the gap between germline ends came to 10 bases. The CDR3 has 12 amino acids. CDR3 DNA: TGTGCCAGCAGGAAACTAGGTAATGAGCAGTTCTTC. This sequence encodes CASRKLGNEQFF.

This clonotype has more than one count but fewer than ten. The chain is built from TRBV24-1 and TRBJ2-5, with a weak D call TRBD2 (6 bases). The V gene's germline CDR1 is KGHDR and CDR2 SFDVKD. The CDR3 is made up of 14 amino acids. The germline V and J ends were trimmed by 0 bases and 5 bases, with 9 bases remaining between them. CDR3 sequence (DNA): TGTGCCACCAGTGATTTGCTCGCGGGGGAGACCCAGTACTTC. It codes for CATSDLLAGETQYF.

The sample holds a few counts of this clonotype. The gene calls are TRBV5-1 and TRBJ2-5, with 7 bases aligning to TRBD1. CDR3 length: 15 amino acids. Germline lookup yields CDR1 SGHRS and CDR2 YFSETQ. The V segment lost 6 bases and the J segment 2 bases; nucleotides outside the gene matches: 10. CDR3: CASNKQGQRQETQYF. The DNA of the CDR3 is TGCGCCAGCAACAAACAGGGACAGCGACAAGAGACCCAGTACTTC.

This clonotype was found a few times. This rearrangement joins TRBV9 to TRBJ2-3, with D tentatively TRBD1 (6 bases). Trimming removed 0 bases from V and 4 bases from J, with 15 bases in between. The CDR3 is made up of 16 amino acids. Germline V gene lookup returns CDR1 SGDLS and CDR2 YYNGEE. DNA for the CDR3: TGTGCCAGCAGCGTAGCGGGCAGGGGTTTCTCAGATACGCAGTATTTT. Its translation: CASSVAGRGFSDTQYF.

The chain is built from TRBV7-9 and TRBJ1-1; D gene unclear. The CDR3 loop spans 13 amino acids. V lost 7 bases and J lost 0, with 9 bases in between. CDR1 is SEHNR and CDR2 is FQNEAQ in the germline V gene (reference sequence). CDR3 sequence (DNA): TGTGCCAGCACTACGGCCCTGAACACTGAAGCTTTCTTT. Its translation: CASTTALNTEAFF.

The V call is TRBV14, the J call TRBJ2-7; D assignment may be TRBD1 or TRBD2 (5 bases each). The CDR3 is 14 residues long. The V and J ends lost 4 bases and 3 bases respectively, with 13 bases between them. Germline V gene lookup returns CDR1 SGHDN and CDR2 FVKESK. The CDR3 reads CASSPTRGGYEQYF. The CDR3 DNA sequence: TGTGCCAGCAGCCCCACTAGGGGTGGCTACGAGCAGTACTTC.

With regard to this clonotype: Sequence at one end of the junction differs from germline and may be a read error. The chain combines TRBV20-1 with TRBJ2-2, with 10 bases fitting TRBD2. From germline, CDR1 is DFQATT and CDR2 SNEGSKA (reference sequence). This CDR3 region has 16 residues. This CDR3 is CCARDLAGASTGELFF. The DNA of the CDR3 is TGCTGTGCTAGAGACCTAGCGGGAGCTAGTACCGGGGAGCTGTTTTTT.

V gene TRBV14 combines with J gene TRBJ2-7; D is uncertain. The CDR3 runs to 14 residues. Germline assignment: CDR1 SGHDN and CDR2 FVKESK. V was clipped by 4 bases and J by 2 bases, with 12 bases between them. The CDR3 sequence: CASSRDGFTYEQYF. CDR3 bases: TGTGCCAGCAGCCGAGACGGATTCACCTACGAGCAGTACTTC.

The rearrangement joins TRBV7-9 to TRBJ2-5; 7 nucleotides align to TRBD2. With 3 bases clipped from V and 4 bases from J, the junction kept 8 bases outside the gene matches. The CDR3 runs to 15 residues. Germline CDR1 and CDR2: SEHNR and FQNEAQ (reference sequence). Written as DNA, the CDR3 is TGTGCCAGCAGCTTGGCCGGCGGGGGATCAGAGACCCAGTACTTC. Its protein product is CASSLAGGGSETQYF.

This clonotype was recorded a few times. The chain joins TRBV20-1 to TRBJ1-5, with 8 bases lining up with TRBD1. The V segment lost 5 bases and the J segment 5 bases; nucleotides outside the gene matches: 2. The CDR3 sequence is 12 residues long. Germline CDR1 reads DFQATT; CDR2 reads SNEGSKA (reference sequence). CDR3 loop: CSALQGDQPQHF. In DNA form, the CDR3 reads TGCAGTGCTTTACAGGGGGATCAGCCCCAGCATTTT.